The present T cell receptor (beta chain) was sequenced within a study of blood T cell repertoires in COVID-19. Measured with immunoSEQ multiplex PCR; TCRdb has only the in-frame clones, and not every one. This table has a few hundred thousand clones, around 90% appearing once. Cohort allocation depended upon clinical history that participants reported. The CDR3 has 15 amino acids. V was pared by 2 bases and J by 4 bases, with 16 bases between. Germline values: CDR1 SGHRS, CDR2 YFSETQ. This chain connects TRBV5-1 to TRBJ2-7; TRBD1 might be the D (5 bases). The sequence came from a woman in her 30s who had recovered from COVID-19. The sequencing sample was made of PBMCs or T cells enriched from blood (not recorded which). The CDR3 sequence is CASSLSQGRTYEQYF. The CDR3 DNA follows: TGCGCCAGCAGCTTAAGTCAGGGAAGGACATACGAGCAGTACTTC.